The rows below give T cell receptor beta chains drawn from one sample of a study of blood T cell repertoires in COVID-19. TCRdb keeps only in-frame clones here, not all; method: immunoSEQ multiplex PCR. Of just over 300,000 clones in the sample, 90% were seen once. Sequences were obtained from PBMCs or T cells enriched from blood (not recorded which). These TCRs come from a young woman with acute COVID-19. Both conserved end residues are part of each CDR3. Each record gives: J gene, clone size, D gene, V gene, CDR3 DNA, CDR3 protein. The D gene is left open where the match is weak. Some rows have no size entry. The others give once, few or many, or a class for an expanded clone.

TRBJ1-3,.,TRBD1,TRBV28,TGTGCCAGCAGCACAGGGGGCCGCTCTGGAAACACCATATATTTT,CASSTGGRSGNTIYF
TRBJ2-7,once,TRBD2,TRBV2,TGTGCCAGCATGATTAGCGGGAGTAACCACGAGCAGTACTTC,CASMISGSNHEQYF
TRBJ1-1,.,.,TRBV7-2,TGTGCCAGCAGCTTCGGGACACCAGGCACTGAAGCTTTCTTT,CASSFGTPGTEAFF
TRBJ1-6,.,.,TRBV5-4,TGTGCCAGCAGCTTTTGGGCGGGGAACTCACCCCTCCACTTT,CASSFWAGNSPLHF
TRBJ2-7,.,.,TRBV5-1,TGCGCCAGCAGCTTGGCCCGGGGCGGGGATGGGATGGGCGAGCAGTACTTC,CASSLARGGDGMGEQYF
TRBJ2-1,.,TRBD2,TRBV7-8,TGTGCCAGCAGCTTATGGGGGACTAACCCCAATGAGCAGTTCTTC,CASSLWGTNPNEQFF
TRBJ1-2,.,TRBD1,TRBV20-1,TGCAGTGCGAGTACAGGGGAAGAGTATGGCTACACCTTC,CSASTGEEYGYTF
TRBJ2-5,.,.,TRBV10-3,TGTGCCATCAGTAACAGGGACCAAGAGACCCAGTACTTC,CAISNRDQETQYF
TRBJ1-1,.,.,TRBV5-1,TGCGCCAGCAGCTTGGACGCGCAGACAGGGAACACTGAAGCTTTCTTT,CASSLDAQTGNTEAFF
TRBJ1-5,.,.,TRBV28,TGTGCCAGCAGTCCGACACCGAGCAATCAGCCCCAGCATTTT,CASSPTPSNQPQHF
TRBJ2-5,.,.,TRBV6-5,TGTGCCAGCAGTTACTTCTACGGGACTGGAGAGACCCAGTACTTC,CASSYFYGTGETQYF
TRBJ1-4,.,TRBD1,TRBV28,TGTGCCAGCAGTCCAACAGGGGGAGGGGATGAAAAACTGTTTTTT,CASSPTGGGDEKLFF
TRBJ2-7,.,TRBD1,TRBV14,TGTGCCAGCAGCCAGGACAGGGGCTGGGACTCCTACGAGCAGTACTTC,CASSQDRGWDSYEQYF
TRBJ2-7,.,TRBD1,TRBV7-3,TGTGCCAGCAGCCCCGGGACAGGGTTCTACGAGCAGTACTTC,CASSPGTGFYEQYF
TRBJ2-1,.,TRBD2,TRBV27,TGTGCCAGCAGTTACTCGGGGGGGAATGAGCAGTTCTTC,CASSYSGGNEQFF
TRBJ2-4,.,.,TRBV19,TGTGCCAGTAGTGGCCGTCTGGGGCAAGAGAACATTCAGTACTTC,CASSGRLGQENIQYF
TRBJ2-3,.,.,TRBV15,TGTGCCACCAGCAGAGGGGGCACTTCAGATACGCAGTATTTT,CATSRGGTSDTQYF
TRBJ1-2,.,.,TRBV2,TGTGCCAGCACCCCCCAAGCCGACGGGGGAAGCTATGGCTACACCTTC,CASTPQADGGSYGYTF
TRBJ2-1,.,TRBD2,TRBV27,TGTGCCAGCGCAAAGGGACTAGCGGGGTACAATGAGCAGTTCTTC,CASAKGLAGYNEQFF
TRBJ1-4,.,.,TRBV28,TGTGCCAGCAGTTTTGCCGGGGGGATTGAAAAACTGTTTTTT,CASSFAGGIEKLFF
TRBJ1-2,.,.,TRBV19,TGTGCCAGTAAGACAGACTACTATGGCTACACCTTC,CASKTDYYGYTF
TRBJ2-5,.,TRBD2,TRBV27,TGTGCCAGCAGTCTAAACACAGCGGGAGGACCCGAGACCCAGTACTTC,CASSLNTAGGPETQYF
TRBJ1-2,medium-sized,.,TRBV28,TGTGCCAGCAGGTCCCGAGAATCAAACTATGGCTACACCTTC,CASRSRESNYGYTF
TRBJ1-2,.,TRBD1,TRBV10-3,TGTGCCATCAGGGACCGGGACAGCTATGGCTACACCTTC,CAIRDRDSYGYTF
TRBJ1-1,.,.,TRBV28,TGTGCCAGCAGTTTCCCAGGAAGCACTGAAGCTTTCTTT,CASSFPGSTEAFF
TRBJ2-1,.,.,TRBV15,TGTGCCACCAGCAGAGATATTTCCTATAAGCAGTTCTTC,CATSRDISYKQFF